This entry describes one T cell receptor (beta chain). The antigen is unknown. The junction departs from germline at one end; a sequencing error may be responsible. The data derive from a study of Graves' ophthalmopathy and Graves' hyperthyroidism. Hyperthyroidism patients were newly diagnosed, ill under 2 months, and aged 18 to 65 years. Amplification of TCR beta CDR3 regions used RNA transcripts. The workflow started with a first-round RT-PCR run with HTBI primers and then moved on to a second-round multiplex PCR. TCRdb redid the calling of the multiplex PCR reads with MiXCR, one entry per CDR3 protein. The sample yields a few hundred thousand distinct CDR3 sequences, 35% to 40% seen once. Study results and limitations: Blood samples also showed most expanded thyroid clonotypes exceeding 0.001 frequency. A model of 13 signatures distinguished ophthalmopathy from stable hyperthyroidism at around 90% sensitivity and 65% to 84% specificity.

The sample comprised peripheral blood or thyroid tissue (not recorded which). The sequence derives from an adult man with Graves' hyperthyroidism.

For the CDR3, the DNA is TGTGCCAGCAGCTTGGAAGGGAATAATGAAAAACTGCTTTTT. Translated: CASSLEGNNEKLLF. The chain recombines TRBV7-2 with TRBJ1-4, with D uncertain. CDR1 is SGHTA and CDR2 is FQGNSA in the germline V gene. This CDR3 contains 14 residues.